A selection of T cell receptor beta chains follows, all from one sample in a study of T-cell memory formation after mild COVID-19. TCRdb itself ran the 5' RACE reads through MiXCR, one entry per CDR3 protein. The data show approximately 300,000 distinct CDR3 sequences, about a sixth seen once. The sequenced sample consisted of PBMCs or a T cell subset sorted from them (not recorded which). These receptors all come from a man aged 18 to 30 who had mild COVID-19 (a few samples of this study predate the infection). Cell type and time point are not known. The CDR3 runs from the conserved cysteine through the conserved F or W. The order of the fields is D gene, V gene, J gene, clone size, CDR3 protein, CDR3 DNA. The D gene is left open where the match is weak. Rows may omit the clone size; those that give it use once, few, many or a size class.

NA	TRBV6-5	TRBJ2-7	many	CASSYSLDSAYEQYF	TGTGCCAGCAGTTACTCCCTGGACAGCGCCTACGAGCAGTACTTC
NA	TRBV3-1	TRBJ1-2	NA	CASSKVHGREAYGYTF	TGTGCCAGCAGCAAAGTCCATGGGAGGGAGGCCTATGGCTACACCTTC
NA	TRBV4-3	TRBJ1-2	few	CASSQDSGTAYGYTF	TGCGCCAGCAGCCAAGATTCAGGGACGGCCTATGGCTACACCTTC
NA	TRBV5-1	TRBJ2-7	NA	CASSLRGAREQYF	TGCGCCAGCAGCTTGCGGGGGGCGAGAGAGCAGTACTTC
NA	TRBV7-9	TRBJ1-1	many	CASSLQATEAFF	TGTGCCAGCAGCTTACAGGCCACTGAAGCTTTCTTT
TRBD2	TRBV7-9	TRBJ2-1	NA	CASSLERGASGSLGMQFF	TGTGCCAGCAGCTTAGAGCGGGGGGCTAGCGGGAGCCTCGGGATGCAGTTCTTC
TRBD2	TRBV27	TRBJ2-3	many	CASSNGGETDTQYF	TGTGCCAGCAGTAACGGGGGGGAGACAGATACGCAGTATTTT
NA	TRBV6-5	TRBJ1-2	NA	CASRPGMYYGYTF	TGTGCCAGCAGACCCGGGATGTACTATGGCTACACCTTC
TRBD2	TRBV5-1	TRBJ2-1	few	CASSSGSGGRDEQFF	TGCGCCAGCAGCTCAGGGAGCGGGGGGAGGGATGAGCAGTTCTTC
NA	TRBV10-3	TRBJ2-2	few	CAISADGWGELFF	TGTGCCATCAGTGCCGACGGGTGGGGGGAGCTGTTTTTT
NA	TRBV6-5	TRBJ1-1	NA	CASSPRLYSWNTEAFF	TGTGCCAGCAGTCCTCGATTGTACAGCTGGAACACTGAAGCTTTCTTT
TRBD2	TRBV6-4	TRBJ2-3	few	CASSDSGLLDTQYF	TGTGCCAGCAGTGACTCGGGACTACTGGATACGCAGTATTTT
TRBD2	TRBV20-1	TRBJ2-1	NA	CSARARGVLGEQFF	TGCAGTGCTAGAGCGCGGGGGGTTCTGGGAGAGCAGTTCTTC
NA	TRBV5-1	TRBJ2-1	few	CASNLVGYNEQFF	TGCGCCAGCAACCTGGTTGGATACAATGAGCAGTTCTTC
NA	TRBV3-1	TRBJ2-2	few	CASSPRATVTGELFF	TGTGCCAGCAGCCCCCGGGCCACTGTCACCGGGGAGCTGTTTTTT
TRBD1	TRBV18	TRBJ2-7	NA	CASSLGTAESGQYF	TGTGCCAGCTCACTCGGGACAGCCGAGAGCGGGCAGTACTTC
TRBD1	TRBV2	TRBJ2-3	few	CASSGDRSTDTQYF	TGTGCCAGCAGTGGGGACAGATCTACAGATACGCAGTATTTT
NA	TRBV5-6	TRBJ1-1	NA	CASSSYTEAFF	TGTGCCAGCAGCTCATACACTGAAGCTTTCTTT
NA	TRBV18	TRBJ1-1	NA	CASSPPGSSRENTEAFF	TGTGCCAGCTCACCACCGGGATCCTCGCGGGAGAACACTGAAGCTTTCTTT
NA	TRBV12-5	TRBJ1-2	NA	CASGLVLRTSDGYTF	TGTGCTAGTGGTTTGGTACTTCGGACGTCGGATGGCTACACCTTC
TRBD1	TRBV7-2	TRBJ1-2	few	CASSATGGDYGYTF	TGTGCCAGCAGCGCGACAGGGGGCGACTATGGCTACACCTTC
NA	TRBV19	TRBJ1-4	few	CASSTNPGRLNEKLFF	TGTGCCAGTAGTACAAACCCGGGACGGCTTAATGAAAAACTGTTTTTT
NA	TRBV6-1	TRBJ1-5	few	CASQGWSNQPQHF	TGTGCCAGCCAGGGGTGGAGCAATCAGCCCCAGCATTTT
TRBD2	TRBV6-1	TRBJ2-7	NA	CASSHLWGSSGDHYEQYF	TGTGCCAGCAGCCACTTGTGGGGGTCTAGCGGGGACCACTACGAGCAGTACTTC
TRBD2	TRBV20-1	TRBJ2-1	many	CSARDAAGAYNEQFF	TGCAGTGCTAGAGACGCAGCGGGGGCCTACAATGAGCAGTTCTTC